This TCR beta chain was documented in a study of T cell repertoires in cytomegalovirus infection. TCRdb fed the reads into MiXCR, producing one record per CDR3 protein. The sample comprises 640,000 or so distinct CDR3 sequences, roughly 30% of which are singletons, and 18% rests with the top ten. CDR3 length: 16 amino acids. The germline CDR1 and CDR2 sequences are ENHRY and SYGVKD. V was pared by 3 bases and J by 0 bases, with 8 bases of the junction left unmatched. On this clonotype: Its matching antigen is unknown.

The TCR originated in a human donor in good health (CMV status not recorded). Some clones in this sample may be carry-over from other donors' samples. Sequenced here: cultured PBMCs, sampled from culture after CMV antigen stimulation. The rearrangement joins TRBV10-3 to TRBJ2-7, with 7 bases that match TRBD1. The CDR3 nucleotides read TGTGCCATCAGTGACCGGACAGGAATCAGCTCCTACGAGCAGTACTTC. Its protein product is CAISDRTGISSYEQYF.